This TCR beta chain was found in a study of shared clonotypes between healthy human individuals. The table came from immunoSEQ multiplex PCR; TCRdb's copy has only in-frame clones and leaves some out. The table records 2,500,000 or so clones, around 90% of them present only once. The germline V and J ends were trimmed by 8 bases and 0 bases, with 17 bases remaining between them. This CDR3 is built from 15 residues. Germline CDR1 SNHLY, CDR2 FYNNEI. This sequence joins TRBV2 and TRBJ2-7; TRBD2 might be the D (5 bases). This sequence was found in a man aged 18 to 30 in good health. Some clones in this sample may be carry-over from other donors' samples. Sequenced input: naive CD4+ T cells from PBMCs. Subset meaning: CD45RA+ positively selected. CDR3 region: CASDGAGVSSYEQYF. Here the CDR3 DNA reads TGTGCCAGCGACGGTGCCGGGGTAAGCTCCTACGAGCAGTACTTC.